These T cell receptor beta chains were read from a single sample in a study of siplizumab effects on memory and regulatory T cells. Clones were sequenced by immunoSEQ multiplex PCR, and TCRdb holds only the in-frame ones, with some missing. Altogether 100,000 to 110,000 clones are present, approximately 94% being singletons, with the ten largest covering approximately 1.5%. The sequenced material came from non-Treg CD4+ T cells sorted from blood. All receptors derive from a human donor in good health. CDR3s include the opening cysteine and the closing phenylalanine or tryptophan. The order of the fields is CDR3 protein, CDR3 DNA, J gene, V gene, D gene, clone size. The D gene is left open where the match is weak. Rows may omit the clone size; those that give it use once, few, many or a size class.

CASSGRVVSNQPQHF	TGTGCCAGTAGTGGTCGTGTGGTAAGCAATCAGCCCCAGCATTTT	TRBJ1-5	TRBV19	-	-
CASSFISLGQPYGYTF	TGTGCCAGCAGTTTCATTTCTCTAGGACAGCCCTATGGCTACACCTTC	TRBJ1-2	TRBV28	-	-
CASSLSRPTSGANVLTF	TGTGCCAGCAGCTTATCCCGACCGACGTCTGGGGCCAACGTCCTGACTTTC	TRBJ2-6	TRBV7-3	-	-
CASMRSGSVSSYNEQFF	TGTGCCAGTATGAGATCCGGGTCCGTATCCTCCTACAATGAGCAGTTCTTC	TRBJ2-1	TRBV19	-	once
CASSSSGTTQYF	TGTGCCAGCAGTTCAAGCGGGACTACGCAGTATTTT	TRBJ2-3	TRBV6-5	TRBD2	-
CASSEAPRAGETQYF	TGTGCCAGCAGTGAAGCGCCCAGGGCTGGAGAGACCCAGTACTTC	TRBJ2-5	TRBV6-1	-	-
CASSYGLHASTDTQYF	TGTGCCAGCAGCTACGGACTACACGCTAGCACAGATACGCAGTATTTT	TRBJ2-3	TRBV7-3	-	-
CASSWGTYKYEQYF	TGTGCCAGCAGCTGGGGTACCTACAAATACGAGCAGTACTTC	TRBJ2-7	TRBV7-8	-	-
CASSRQGLIDTQYF	TGTGCCAGCAGCCGACAGGGGCTGATAGATACGCAGTATTTT	TRBJ2-3	TRBV7-3	TRBD1	-
CASSQEGSGAYNEQFF	TGTGCCAGCAGCCAAGAAGGGTCAGGCGCCTACAATGAGCAGTTCTTC	TRBJ2-1	TRBV4-2	-	-
CASSPSGTSDSYEQYF	TGTGCCAGCAGCCCCTCCGGGACTAGCGACTCCTACGAGCAGTACTTC	TRBJ2-7	TRBV9	TRBD2	-
CAWSVGTGVETQYF	TGTGCCTGGAGTGTAGGGACAGGGGTCGAGACCCAGTACTTC	TRBJ2-5	TRBV30	TRBD1	-
CASRSLAGVVNTGELFF	TGTGCCAGCAGGTCCCTAGCGGGAGTAGTGAACACCGGGGAGCTGTTTTTT	TRBJ2-2	TRBV28	TRBD2	-
CASSPTGQETQYF	TGCGCCAGCAGCCCGACAGGACAAGAGACCCAGTACTTC	TRBJ2-5	TRBV5-1	-	-
CASSLKGEQYF	TGCGCCAGCAGCTTGAAGGGGGAGCAGTACTTC	TRBJ2-7	TRBV5-1	-	-
CASSPPVGGEQYF	TGTGCCAGCTCACCACCTGTCGGGGGCGAGCAGTACTTC	TRBJ2-7	TRBV18	-	-
CASSSPGTKQPQHF	TGCGCCAGCAGCTCCCCCGGGACGAAGCAGCCCCAGCATTTT	TRBJ1-5	TRBV4-1	-	-
CASSQILGRDRGYEQYF	TGTGCCAGCAGCCAAATTCTAGGTAGGGACAGAGGCTACGAGCAGTACTTC	TRBJ2-7	TRBV7-3	TRBD1	-
CASSNRGQGFSGELFF	TGTGCCAGTAGTAACCGAGGACAGGGCTTCTCCGGGGAGCTGTTTTTT	TRBJ2-2	TRBV19	TRBD1	-
CSASRVEQYF	TGCAGTGCTAGTAGGGTGGAGCAGTACTTC	TRBJ2-7	TRBV20-1	-	-
CASSPRTGNTEAFF	TGTGCCAGCAGCCCCCGGACAGGGAACACTGAAGCTTTCTTT	TRBJ1-1	TRBV11-1	TRBD1	-
CASSFGRTEAFF	TGTGCCAGCAGCTTTGGGAGAACTGAAGCTTTCTTT	TRBJ1-1	TRBV11-3	-	-
CASSRTFGPYEQYF	TGTGCCAGCAGCCGAACGTTCGGACCCTACGAGCAGTACTTC	TRBJ2-7	TRBV7-2	-	-
CASSAQGWDEQYF	TGCGCCAGCAGCGCACAGGGTTGGGACGAGCAGTACTTC	TRBJ2-7	TRBV5-1	-	-
CASSPRQADNEKLFF	TGTGCCAGCTCACCACGACAGGCGGATAATGAAAAACTGTTTTTT	TRBJ1-4	TRBV18	-	-
CASSLGLGNTEAFF	TGTGCCAGCAGCTTAGGGTTGGGAAACACTGAAGCTTTCTTT	TRBJ1-1	TRBV7-2	-	-
CASSLTQETQYF	TGTGCCAGCAGCTTAACACAAGAGACCCAGTACTTC	TRBJ2-5	TRBV11-1	-	-
CASSYDRDTNYGYTF	TGTGCCAGCAGTTACGATCGGGACACTAACTATGGCTACACCTTC	TRBJ1-2	TRBV6-5	-	-
CASIRDRTIEKLFF	TGTGCCAGCATCAGAGACAGGACGATTGAAAAACTGTTTTTT	TRBJ1-4	TRBV6-1	-	-